Here is one T cell receptor beta chain with its context. Its target is not known. The CDR3 consists of 15 residues. Germline values: CDR1 DFQATT, CDR2 SNEGSKA (reference sequence). Trimming at V came to 6 bases and at J to 0 bases, leaving 6 bases not matched to a gene. The source of the sample is a study of response to subunit inactivated influenza vaccine. Study-wide findings and caveats: Authors suggested that a seasonal influenza vaccination recruits few new T cells each time.

Using its own MiXCR run on the RT-PCR reads, TCRdb lists one record per CDR3 protein. The table has about 650,000 distinct CDR3 sequences, more than 15% seen once; the top ten hold around 10%. The TCR sequence derives from a middle-aged man who received an inactivated influenza vaccine. The sequencing here drew on PBMCs from blood, taken approximately 13 days after vaccination. The chain links TRBV20-1 to TRBJ2-3; 10 bases are a match to TRBD2. The CDR3 DNA is TGCAGTGCACCCGGGACTAGCGTAAGCACAGATACGCAGTATTTT. Its translation is CSAPGTSVSTDTQYF.